This T cell receptor (beta chain) came from a study of blood T cell repertoires in COVID-19. Study-level information: The United States, Italy and Spain supplied acute and convalescent COVID-19 samples.

Authors' analysis steps: Estimation of nucleated cell counts relied on the amplification of reference gene primers. Clones were sequenced by immunoSEQ multiplex PCR, and TCRdb holds only the in-frame ones, with some missing. Clone size and V and J calls were adopted from that table, with D and trimming inferred from the DNA. The sample lists 400,000 or so clones, around 87% occurring once. Germline loops: CDR1 MNHEY, CDR2 SVGAGI. The CDR3 sequence is 16 residues long. The trim removed 4 bases at V and 4 bases at J, leaving 8 bases unmatched. This chain connects TRBV6-5 to TRBJ2-2, with 8 positions matching TRBD2. This TCR was recovered from a middle-aged man in a cohort exposed to, infected with or recovered from COVID-19 (not recorded which). Sequenced material: PBMCs or T cells enriched from blood (not recorded which). The CDR3 region has the DNA TGTGCCAGCAGTTCGACTCCGGGAGGGATCACCGGGGAGCTGTTTTTT. Translation: CASSSTPGGITGELFF.